These 15 T cell receptor beta chains originate from one sample sequenced in a study of T cell responses to AZD1222 COVID-19 vaccine. The table came from immunoSEQ multiplex PCR; TCRdb's copy has only in-frame clones and leaves some out. The sample has approximately 100,000 clones; around 83% are singletons. Sample: peripheral blood, taken on day 0 of AZD1222 vaccination. Receptors originate from an adult in good health.

The chain carries TRBV9 and TRBJ2-7; D call uncertain. From germline, CDR1 is SGDLS and CDR2 YYNGEE. Between the trimmed V and J ends, which lost 4 bases and 3 bases, there was a span of 20 bases. There are 16 residues in the CDR3. CDR3 coding DNA: TGTGCCAGCAGCATAGGACCCGAAAGTGAATTCTACGAGCAGTACTTC. Its protein is CASSIGPESEFYEQYF.

The V and J genes are TRBV5-3 and TRBJ2-7; 7 bases map to TRBD1. TRBV5-3 belongs to the ORF category, with a function that is uncertain. V was clipped by 6 bases and J by 6 bases; unmatched bases: 12. The CDR3 contains 14 residues. CDR3 residues: CARTDRLLSREQYF. In DNA form, the CDR3 reads TGTGCCAGAACGGACAGGTTACTATCGCGCGAGCAGTACTTC.

The chain carries TRBV7-6 and TRBJ2-1; 10 bases map to TRBD2. Germline V CDR1 and CDR2: SGHVS, FNYEAQ. The CDR3 consists of 16 residues. Trimming at V came to 5 bases and at J to 7 bases, leaving 11 bases not matched to a gene. The CDR3 sequence is CASSVDPSGRKNEQFF. In nucleotides, the CDR3 is TGTGCCAGCAGCGTAGACCCTAGCGGGAGAAAGAATGAGCAGTTCTTC.

The J gene is TRBJ2-7, the V gene TRBV3-1 (or the pseudogene TRBV3-2); TRBD1 matches at 7 bases. The V and J ends lost 3 bases and 5 bases, in that order; junction bases with no gene match: 7. The CDR3 has 14 residues. The germline CDR1 and CDR2 sequences are LGHDT and YNNKEL (reference sequence). CDR3 sequence: CASSQGRQGNEQYF. In DNA form, the CDR3 reads TGTGCCAGCAGCCAGGGGAGACAGGGCAACGAGCAGTACTTC.

The V call is TRBV12-3 or TRBV12-4, the J call TRBJ2-1; D gene uncertain. Trimming stripped 5 bases from V and 8 bases from J, with 10 bases between. This CDR3 is built from 12 residues. DNA for the CDR3: TGTGCCAGCAGTCCCGTGTTCGATGAGCAGTTCTTC. It codes for CASSPVFDEQFF.

The chain has TRBV7-2 and TRBJ2-4; D not resolved. Germline CDR1 and CDR2: SGHTA and FQGNSA. This CDR3 is built from 15 residues. Between the trimmed V and J ends, which lost 2 bases and 0 bases, there was a span of 8 bases. This CDR3 is CASSLSRVAKNIQYF. In nucleotides, the CDR3 is TGTGCCAGCAGCTTATCCCGAGTAGCCAAAAACATTCAGTACTTC.

This chain links TRBV6-5 with TRBJ2-1; D possibly corresponds to TRBD2 (6 bases). This CDR3 comprises 16 residues. The germline gives CDR1 MNHEY, CDR2 SVGAGI. Deletions cut 2 bases from V and 0 bases from J, with 11 bases between. This CDR3 is CASSYGRWSSYNEQFF. CDR3 nucleotides: TGTGCCAGCAGTTACGGGAGGTGGAGCTCCTACAATGAGCAGTTCTTC.

The chain carries TRBV7-9 and TRBJ1-6, with a possible D match to TRBD1 (6 bases). CDR1 SEHNR and CDR2 FQNEAQ come from the germline V gene (reference sequence). V was pared by 1 base and J by 5 bases, with 6 bases between. CDR3 length equals 14 residues. Written as DNA, the CDR3 is TGTGCCAGCAGCTTAGGACAGGATAATTCACCCCTCCACTTT. Translated, it gives CASSLGQDNSPLHF.

A few counts support this clone. The chain employs TRBV5-8 and TRBJ2-5; 8 bases agree with TRBD1. Germline V lookup: CDR1 SGHTS, CDR2 YDEGEE. The CDR3 has 17 residues. V gave up 0 bases and J gave up 4 bases; unmatched junction bases: 11. The CDR3 reads CASSLGVWQGAGETQYF. The CDR3 region has the DNA TGTGCCAGCAGCTTGGGAGTCTGGCAGGGGGCTGGAGAGACCCAGTACTTC.

The chain links TRBV19 to TRBJ2-1; D gene ambiguous. Germline V CDR1 and CDR2: LNHDA, SQIVND (reference sequence). Trimming pared 6 bases from V and 0 bases from J, leaving 12 bases between. CDR3 length: 15 residues. CDR3 residues: CASRSDPNSYNEQFF. In nucleotides, the CDR3 is TGTGCCAGTAGGAGTGACCCAAACTCCTACAATGAGCAGTTCTTC. Complete variable domain (other parts from reference TRBV19 and TRBJ2-1): DGGITQSPKYLFRKEGQNVTLSCEQNLNHDAMYWYRQDPGQGLRLIYYSQIVNDFQKGDIAEGYSVSREKKESFPLTVTSAQKNPTAFYLCASRSDPNSYNEQFFGPGTRLTVL.

The chain carries TRBV2 and TRBJ1-1; D gene ambiguous. The CDR3 sequence is 11 residues long. The V gene's germline CDR1 is SNHLY and CDR2 FYNNEI. V dropped 2 bases and J dropped 3 bases, with 1 base sitting between them. The CDR3 here is CASSEHTEAFF. CDR3 sequence (DNA): TGTGCCAGCAGTGAACACACTGAAGCTTTCTTT.

V gene TRBV11-2 combines with J gene TRBJ2-7, with TRBD1 matching 10 bases. The J segment lost 5 bases and the V segment lost 5 bases, leaving 9 bases of the junction unmatched. CDR1 SGHAT and CDR2 FQNNGV come from the germline V gene. The CDR3 runs 15 residues. The CDR3 coding sequence is TGTGCCAGCAGCATTCGGGGACAGGGGTTGAACGAGCAGTACTTC. It specifies CASSIRGQGLNEQYF.

V usage is TRBV5-1 and J usage is TRBJ1-6; no definite D call. This CDR3 region has 18 residues. The germline CDR1 and CDR2 sequences are SGHRS and YFSETQ. V was cut by 0 bases and J by 0 bases, with 13 bases left in between. The CDR3 region has the DNA TGCGCCAGCAGCTTGGGGGCTGGCCGGAGCTCCTATAATTCACCCCTCCACTTT. Translated, it gives CASSLGAGRSSYNSPLHF.

The chain combines TRBV6-1 with TRBJ1-4; tentative D call: TRBD1 (5 bases). The CDR3 is 18 residues long. Germline V lookup: CDR1 MNHNS, CDR2 SASEGT. The V and J ends lost 0 bases and 0 bases respectively, with 14 bases between them. The CDR3 nucleotides read TGTGCCAGCAGTGAAGCGCAACCGGGGACGGCAACTAATGAAAAACTGTTTTTT. Translated, it gives CASSEAQPGTATNEKLFF.

The chain joins TRBV5-1 to TRBJ2-7; TRBD2 is a possible D gene (5 bases). This CDR3 contains 14 residues. CDR1 is SGHRS, CDR2 YFSETQ, per germline. V lost 0 bases and J 7 bases, leaving 14 bases between the germline ends. The CDR3 here is CASSLVQPWREQYF. The CDR3 DNA reads as TGCGCCAGCAGCTTGGTACAGCCCTGGAGGGAGCAGTACTTC.